Listed below are T cell receptor beta chains from one sample, sequenced in a study of shared clonotypes between healthy human individuals. Generated by immunoSEQ multiplex PCR, the TCRdb table keeps only in-frame clones and is missing some. The table includes about 2,100,000 clones, more than 85% detected once. Sample: naive CD8+ T cells from PBMCs. The receptors stem from a man aged 18 to 29 in good health. Some clones in this sample may be carry-over from other donors' samples. Each CDR3 is given with its conserved first and last residue. D genes are given only for firm matches. Where a row states a size, it is once, few, many or the class of an expanded clone; other rows omit it.

j_call: TRBJ2-7; d_call: NA; v_call: TRBV27; clone_size: NA; cdr3_nt: TGTGCCAGCAGTTATGGGCGAACCTACGAGCAGTACTTC; cdr3_aa: CASSYGRTYEQYF
j_call: TRBJ2-7; d_call: TRBD1; v_call: TRBV10-3; clone_size: NA; cdr3_nt: TGTGCCACCCTAGGGGCTACAGGGGGCAACGAGCAGTACTTC; cdr3_aa: CATLGATGGNEQYF
j_call: TRBJ2-4; d_call: NA; v_call: TRBV29-1; clone_size: NA; cdr3_nt: TGCAGCGTTCAAGGGGGATGGGCCAAAAACATTCAGTACTTC; cdr3_aa: CSVQGGWAKNIQYF
j_call: TRBJ2-5; d_call: NA; v_call: TRBV7-3; clone_size: NA; cdr3_nt: TGTGCCAGCAGCTTAAACCGGGCGGAGACCCAGTACTTC; cdr3_aa: CASSLNRAETQYF
j_call: TRBJ1-4; d_call: NA; v_call: TRBV27; clone_size: once; cdr3_nt: TGTGCCAGCAGTTTTGGAGGGGGTAATGAAAAACTGTTTTTT; cdr3_aa: CASSFGGGNEKLFF
j_call: TRBJ2-1; d_call: TRBD2; v_call: TRBV7-2; clone_size: NA; cdr3_nt: TGTGCCAGCAGCTTGAGTAGGTCGCGGGAGCCCTACAATGAGCAGTTCTTC; cdr3_aa: CASSLSRSREPYNEQFF
j_call: TRBJ2-5; d_call: TRBD1; v_call: TRBV5-1; clone_size: NA; cdr3_nt: TGCGCCAGCAGCGAGGGACAGGGGTACCAAGAGACCCAGTACTTC; cdr3_aa: CASSEGQGYQETQYF
j_call: TRBJ2-7; d_call: NA; v_call: TRBV5-4; clone_size: NA; cdr3_nt: TGTGCCAGCACCCCTGGTGGGACCTCTGGGACGGTATCCTACGAGCAGTACTTC; cdr3_aa: CASTPGGTSGTVSYEQYF
j_call: TRBJ2-3; d_call: TRBD1; v_call: TRBV6-5; clone_size: NA; cdr3_nt: TGTGCCAGCAGTTACAATTGGGGGACAGGGGAGCAGTATTTT; cdr3_aa: CASSYNWGTGEQYF
j_call: TRBJ2-7; d_call: TRBD2; v_call: TRBV5-1; clone_size: NA; cdr3_nt: TGCGCCAGCAGCCTCGGGGCTAGCGGGAGCATCGAGCAGTACTTC; cdr3_aa: CASSLGASGSIEQYF
j_call: TRBJ2-1; d_call: NA; v_call: TRBV15; clone_size: NA; cdr3_nt: TGTGCCACCAGCAGACTGGCAGGAAGGTCCCATGAGCAGTTCTTC; cdr3_aa: CATSRLAGRSHEQFF
j_call: TRBJ2-1; d_call: NA; v_call: TRBV7-6; clone_size: NA; cdr3_nt: TGTGCCAGCCTAGCCGGAAAGTACGGTGAGCAGTTCTTC; cdr3_aa: CASLAGKYGEQFF
j_call: TRBJ2-1; d_call: NA; v_call: TRBV13; clone_size: once; cdr3_nt: TGTGCCAGCAGCCACAGGGTAATGGATGAGCAGTTCTTC; cdr3_aa: CASSHRVMDEQFF
j_call: TRBJ2-7; d_call: TRBD2; v_call: TRBV4-3; clone_size: NA; cdr3_nt: TGCGCCAGCAGCCCCCCCCGGGGGGTGGGCGAGCAGTACTTC; cdr3_aa: CASSPPRGVGEQYF
j_call: TRBJ2-1; d_call: NA; v_call: TRBV11-2; clone_size: NA; cdr3_nt: TGTGCCAGCAGCCTGCTGAATGAGCAGTTCTTC; cdr3_aa: CASSLLNEQFF
j_call: TRBJ2-1; d_call: TRBD2; v_call: TRBV29-1; clone_size: NA; cdr3_nt: TGCAGCGTTGACCCGACTAGCGGGATAGGTATTGAGCAGTTCTTC; cdr3_aa: CSVDPTSGIGIEQFF
j_call: TRBJ2-7; d_call: TRBD1; v_call: TRBV6-5; clone_size: NA; cdr3_nt: TGTGCCAGCAGTCGCCCGGGACAGGGGGCGAGAGAGCAGTACTTC; cdr3_aa: CASSRPGQGAREQYF
j_call: TRBJ1-5; d_call: NA; v_call: TRBV6-1; clone_size: NA; cdr3_nt: TGTGCCAGCAGTGACCGCTTCGACAGCTTCAATCAGCCCCAGCATTTT; cdr3_aa: CASSDRFDSFNQPQHF
j_call: TRBJ2-7; d_call: TRBD1; v_call: TRBV4-2; clone_size: NA; cdr3_nt: TGTGCCAGCAGCCAAGGGACAGGGTTCGCCTACGAGCAGTACTTC; cdr3_aa: CASSQGTGFAYEQYF
j_call: TRBJ1-1; d_call: NA; v_call: TRBV12-5; clone_size: NA; cdr3_nt: TGTGCTAGTGTCGGATTGGACACTGAAGCTTTCTTT; cdr3_aa: CASVGLDTEAFF
j_call: TRBJ1-1; d_call: NA; v_call: TRBV30; clone_size: few; cdr3_nt: TGTGCCTGGAGTGTCTCTTCTGGGGTGGGAGACTTT; cdr3_aa: CAWSVSSGVGDF
j_call: TRBJ1-2; d_call: TRBD1; v_call: TRBV13; clone_size: NA; cdr3_nt: TGTGCCAGCAGCTCCCCCCGACAGGGGATTTACGGCTACACCTTC; cdr3_aa: CASSSPRQGIYGYTF
j_call: TRBJ2-7; d_call: NA; v_call: TRBV19; clone_size: NA; cdr3_nt: TGTGCCAGTAGTATGGGGACCGGCGCCTACGAGCAGTACTTC; cdr3_aa: CASSMGTGAYEQYF
j_call: TRBJ1-1; d_call: NA; v_call: TRBV15; clone_size: NA; cdr3_nt: TGTGCCACCAGCAGAGATGCCAGATTGAACGGCGGAGCTTTCTTT; cdr3_aa: CATSRDARLNGGAFF
j_call: TRBJ2-7; d_call: NA; v_call: TRBV5-1; clone_size: NA; cdr3_nt: TGCGCCAGCAGCTTGGAGGCTTTCTCCTACGAGCAGTACTTC; cdr3_aa: CASSLEAFSYEQYF